The 20 T cell receptor beta chains listed next were all sequenced from one sample in a study of cytomegalovirus exposure and HLA in healthy donors. A multiplex PCR was run with 60 Vbeta primers and 13 Jbeta primers. Produced via immunoSEQ multiplex PCR; TCRdb's table is partial and in-frame only. The data show 85,000 to 90,000 clones, roughly 70% seen once. Sequencing used PBMCs. These receptors were collected from a man in his thirties or forties in good health and CMV-seronegative.

The V gene is TRBV6-5, the J gene TRBJ1-4; 11 bases are a match to TRBD1. The trim removed 4 bases at V and 4 bases at J, leaving 5 bases unmatched. CDR1 and CDR2 (germline): MNHEY, SVGAGI. This CDR3 is built from 16 residues. CDR3 in amino acids: CASSWGQGVNNEKLFF. The DNA for the CDR3 is TGTGCCAGCAGTTGGGGACAGGGGGTTAATAATGAAAAACTGTTTTTT.

V is TRBV12-5 and J is TRBJ1-5, with 12 bases aligning to TRBD1. The germline gives CDR1 LGHNT, CDR2 FRNRAP. With V trimmed by 6 bases and J by 6 bases, 3 bases remained unmatched. The CDR3 runs 14 residues. CDR3 protein: CASGGQGAGQPQHF. In DNA form, the CDR3 reads TGTGCTAGTGGGGGACAGGGGGCAGGTCAGCCCCAGCATTTT.

V usage is TRBV28 and J usage is TRBJ1-1; TRBD1 matches at 10 bases. Per germline, CDR1 MDHEN and CDR2 SYDVKM. Germline trimming cut 6 bases from V and 8 bases from J; bases unmatched to any gene: 3. The CDR3 has 12 residues. The CDR3 nucleotides are TGTGCCAGCAGGCGGGACAGGGGAGAAGCTTTCTTT. This codes for CASRRDRGEAFF. Full variable domain (missing parts from reference TRBV28 and TRBJ1-1): DVKVTQSSRYLVKRTGEKVFLECVQDMDHENMFWYRQDPGLGLRLIYFSYDVKMKEKGDIPEGYSVSREKKERFSLILESASTNQTSMYLCASRRDRGEAFFGQGTRLTVV.

The chain uses TRBV7-9 and TRBJ1-2, with D unresolved. V gave up 5 bases and J gave up 2 bases, with 18 bases separating them. The CDR3 spans 16 residues. Germline V lookup: CDR1 SEHNR, CDR2 FQNEAQ (reference sequence). The CDR3 DNA reads as TGTGCCAGCAGCCCACTGGCTGGAGGGAAAAACTATGGCTACACCTTC. Its translation: CASSPLAGGKNYGYTF.

The CDR3 loop is CASSPLGAGNQPQHF. The CDR3 DNA reads as TGCGCCAGCAGCCCACTTGGGGCAGGGAATCAGCCCCAGCATTTT. The chain joins TRBV5-1 to TRBJ1-5, with D maybe TRBD1 (5 bases). The CDR3 is made up of 15 amino acids. V was cut by 4 bases and J by 4 bases, with 15 bases left in between. Germline V gene data show CDR1 as SGHRS and CDR2 as YFSETQ.

This chain's CDR3 is CASSQTGTRDNYGYTF. CDR3 in DNA: TGTGCCAGCAGCCAAACCGGGACACGAGATAACTATGGCTACACCTTC. This chain joins TRBV4-2 and TRBJ1-2; tentative D call: TRBD1 (6 bases). The CDR3 totals 16 residues. Germline CDR1 is LGHNA and CDR2 is YNFKEQ. Trimming removed 2 bases from V and 1 base from J, with 14 bases in between.

The CDR3 DNA reads as TGTGCCAGCAGTGAACAGGGTTACGACACTGAAGCTTTCTTT. This encodes CASSEQGYDTEAFF. This rearrangement joins TRBV9 to TRBJ1-1; TRBD1 is a possible D gene (6 bases). Germline V gives CDR1 SGDLS, CDR2 YYNGEE. This CDR3 spans 14 amino acids. With 5 bases removed from V and 3 bases from J, the gap between germline ends came to 14 bases.

V and J are TRBV4-1 and TRBJ2-3, with TRBD2 matching 10 bases. V was clipped by 6 bases and J by 5 bases; unmatched bases: 14. The CDR3 extends over 17 amino acids. Germline V CDR1 and CDR2: MGHRA, YSYEKL. The CDR3 nucleotides read TGCGCCAGCAGACCTGTGCAGCGGGAGGGCCTGGGAGATACGCAGTATTTT. Its protein is CASRPVQREGLGDTQYF.

This clone was counted only a few times. The rearrangement uses TRBV6-1 and TRBJ1-6; perhaps TRBD1 as D (6 bases). Trimming shortened V by 1 base and J by 9 bases, and 13 bases separated the two germline ends. Germline CDR1 is MNHNS and CDR2 is SASEGT. This CDR3 comprises 15 residues. Here the CDR3 DNA reads TGTGCCAGCAGTGAAGACAGGGTTGGCAGTTCACCCCTCCACTTT. It codes for CASSEDRVGSSPLHF.

The chain joins TRBV30 to TRBJ1-5, with TRBD1 identical over 9 bases. The V segment lost 3 bases and the J segment 9 bases; nucleotides outside the gene matches: 15. Per the germline V gene, CDR1 is GTSNPN and CDR2 is SVGIG (reference sequence). The CDR3 is 16 amino acids. This chain's CDR3 is CAWRAPGQGSLWPQHF. As DNA, the CDR3 is TGTGCCTGGAGGGCCCCGGGACAGGGCAGCCTATGGCCCCAGCATTTT.

Only a few counts were recorded for this clone. The chain carries TRBV7-9 and TRBJ1-2; D perhaps matches TRBD1 (5 bases). The germline V gene has CDR1 SEHNR and CDR2 FQNEAQ (reference sequence). The germline V and J ends were trimmed by 1 base and 1 base, with 10 bases remaining between them. CDR3 length: 15 amino acids. This CDR3 is CASSLVIGDNYGYTF. The DNA of the CDR3 is TGTGCCAGCAGCTTAGTAATAGGGGATAACTATGGCTACACCTTC.

The J gene is TRBJ2-1, the V gene TRBV28; D gene unclear. The CDR3 totals 14 residues. Germline CDR1 reads MDHEN; CDR2 reads SYDVKM. V shed 4 bases and J shed 2 bases, with 9 bases lying between them. The CDR3 coding sequence is TGTGCCAGCAGTTCCCCGTCCGCCTACAATGAGCAGTTCTTC. Its protein is CASSSPSAYNEQFF.

The gene calls are TRBV13 and TRBJ2-2; 10 bases are a match to TRBD2. The CDR3 spans 17 residues. J gave up 4 bases and V 1 base, and 6 bases lay outside the gene matches. From germline, CDR1 is PRHDT and CDR2 FYEKMQ (reference sequence). The CDR3 loop reads CASSLVAGGRGTGELFF. CDR3 DNA sequence: TGTGCCAGCAGCTTAGTAGCGGGAGGTCGTGGCACCGGGGAGCTGTTTTTT. Based on the CDR3 plus reference TRBV13 and TRBJ2-2, the full variable domain is AAGVIQSPRHLIKEKRETATLKCYPIPRHDTVYWYQQGPGQDPQFLISFYEKMQSDKGSIPDRFSAQQFSDYHSELNMSSLELGDSALYFCASSLVAGGRGTGELFFGEGSRLTVL.

In its sample, this clone was seen a few times. The chain has TRBV28 and TRBJ1-5; the match to TRBD1 covers 7 bases. CDR1 and CDR2 (germline): MDHEN, SYDVKM. V dropped 6 bases and J dropped 2; count of bases not matched to a gene: 4. The CDR3 totals 14 residues. The CDR3 protein is CASRLTGGNQPQHF. Here the CDR3 DNA reads TGTGCCAGCAGATTAACAGGGGGCAATCAGCCCCAGCATTTT.

V is TRBV5-6 and J is TRBJ2-2; D not resolved. Trimming removed 4 bases from V and 2 bases from J, with 3 bases in between. Germline V CDR1 and CDR2: SGHDT, YYEEEE. The CDR3 consists of 12 residues. In DNA form, the CDR3 reads TGTGCCAGCAGCCTAAACACCGGGGAGCTGTTTTTT. Its translation: CASSLNTGELFF. Looking up the rest from reference TRBV5-6 and TRBJ2-2 gives the full variable domain: DAGVTQSPTHLIKTRGQQVTLRCSPKSGHDTVSWYQQALGQGPQFIFQYYEEEERQRGNFPDRFSGHQFPNYSSELNVNALLLGDSALYLCASSLNTGELFFGEGSRLTVL.

V usage is TRBV4-2 and J usage is TRBJ1-1; 12 bases fit TRBD1. The CDR3 extends over 17 amino acids. Germline loops: CDR1 LGHNA, CDR2 YNFKEQ. V was pared by 4 bases and J by 5 bases, with 11 bases of the junction left unmatched. The CDR3 region has the DNA TGTGCCAGCAGCCTCCCGGGACAGGGGGCGAACCGAACTGAAGCTTTCTTT. Translated: CASSLPGQGANRTEAFF.

The V gene is TRBV6-1, the J gene TRBJ2-3, with 10 positions matching TRBD2. The CDR3 totals 16 residues. The J segment lost 1 base and the V segment lost 4 bases, leaving 5 bases of the junction unmatched. Germline loops: CDR1 MNHNS, CDR2 SASEGT. The CDR3 loop reads CASSVGLAAGTDTQYF. CDR3 DNA sequence: TGTGCCAGCAGTGTAGGACTAGCGGCCGGCACAGATACGCAGTATTTT.

The chain recombines TRBV2 with TRBJ2-3; 11 bases line up with TRBD2. Germline-derived CDR1 and CDR2 are SNHLY and FYNNEI. With 8 bases clipped from V and 7 bases from J, the junction kept 11 bases outside the gene matches. The CDR3 is 15 amino acids. CDR3 in DNA: TGTGCCAGCTTGTTTAGCGGGGGGGCCTTGAATACGCAGTATTTT. Protein sequence: CASLFSGGALNTQYF.

This clone was observed once. This sequence joins TRBV6-1 and TRBJ2-7, with D perhaps matching TRBD1 (5 bases). Per germline, CDR1 MNHNS and CDR2 SASEGT. Trimming shortened V by 5 bases and J by 2 bases, and 13 bases separated the two germline ends. This CDR3 contains 14 residues. The CDR3 loop is CASSQRGGAYEQYF. The CDR3 nucleotides read TGTGCCAGCAGTCAAAGGGGTGGAGCCTACGAGCAGTACTTC.

The rearrangement links TRBV28 to TRBJ1-4; unclear D gene. Looked up from germline, CDR1 is MDHEN and CDR2 is SYDVKM. The length of the CDR3 is 12 residues. V gave up 7 bases and J gave up 8 bases, with 11 bases separating them. The CDR3 DNA sequence: TGTGCCAGCAAACTAGGGAAAGAAAAACTGTTTTTT. Translated, it gives CASKLGKEKLFF.